Here is one T cell receptor (beta chain) with its context. This entry is derived from a study of control samples from healthy donors and cancer patients. Sequencing was performed with immunoSEQ multiplex PCR; in TCRdb, only in-frame clones are kept and a portion is missing. The repertoire has 90,000 to 150,000 clones, roughly 90% of them found once; the top ten carry 40%. The CDR3 is made up of 11 amino acids. Trimming stripped 8 bases from V and 5 bases from J, with 9 bases between. Germline V gene sequence: CDR1 WSHSY, CDR2 SAAADI. The sample was blood. The TCR was taken from a man between 50 and 59 years old in good health. V usage is TRBV10-2 and J usage is TRBJ1-2, with D maybe TRBD1 (5 bases). Here the CDR3 DNA reads TGCGCCAGCGGGGACGGTTATGGCTACACCTTC. Translated, it gives CASGDGYGYTF.